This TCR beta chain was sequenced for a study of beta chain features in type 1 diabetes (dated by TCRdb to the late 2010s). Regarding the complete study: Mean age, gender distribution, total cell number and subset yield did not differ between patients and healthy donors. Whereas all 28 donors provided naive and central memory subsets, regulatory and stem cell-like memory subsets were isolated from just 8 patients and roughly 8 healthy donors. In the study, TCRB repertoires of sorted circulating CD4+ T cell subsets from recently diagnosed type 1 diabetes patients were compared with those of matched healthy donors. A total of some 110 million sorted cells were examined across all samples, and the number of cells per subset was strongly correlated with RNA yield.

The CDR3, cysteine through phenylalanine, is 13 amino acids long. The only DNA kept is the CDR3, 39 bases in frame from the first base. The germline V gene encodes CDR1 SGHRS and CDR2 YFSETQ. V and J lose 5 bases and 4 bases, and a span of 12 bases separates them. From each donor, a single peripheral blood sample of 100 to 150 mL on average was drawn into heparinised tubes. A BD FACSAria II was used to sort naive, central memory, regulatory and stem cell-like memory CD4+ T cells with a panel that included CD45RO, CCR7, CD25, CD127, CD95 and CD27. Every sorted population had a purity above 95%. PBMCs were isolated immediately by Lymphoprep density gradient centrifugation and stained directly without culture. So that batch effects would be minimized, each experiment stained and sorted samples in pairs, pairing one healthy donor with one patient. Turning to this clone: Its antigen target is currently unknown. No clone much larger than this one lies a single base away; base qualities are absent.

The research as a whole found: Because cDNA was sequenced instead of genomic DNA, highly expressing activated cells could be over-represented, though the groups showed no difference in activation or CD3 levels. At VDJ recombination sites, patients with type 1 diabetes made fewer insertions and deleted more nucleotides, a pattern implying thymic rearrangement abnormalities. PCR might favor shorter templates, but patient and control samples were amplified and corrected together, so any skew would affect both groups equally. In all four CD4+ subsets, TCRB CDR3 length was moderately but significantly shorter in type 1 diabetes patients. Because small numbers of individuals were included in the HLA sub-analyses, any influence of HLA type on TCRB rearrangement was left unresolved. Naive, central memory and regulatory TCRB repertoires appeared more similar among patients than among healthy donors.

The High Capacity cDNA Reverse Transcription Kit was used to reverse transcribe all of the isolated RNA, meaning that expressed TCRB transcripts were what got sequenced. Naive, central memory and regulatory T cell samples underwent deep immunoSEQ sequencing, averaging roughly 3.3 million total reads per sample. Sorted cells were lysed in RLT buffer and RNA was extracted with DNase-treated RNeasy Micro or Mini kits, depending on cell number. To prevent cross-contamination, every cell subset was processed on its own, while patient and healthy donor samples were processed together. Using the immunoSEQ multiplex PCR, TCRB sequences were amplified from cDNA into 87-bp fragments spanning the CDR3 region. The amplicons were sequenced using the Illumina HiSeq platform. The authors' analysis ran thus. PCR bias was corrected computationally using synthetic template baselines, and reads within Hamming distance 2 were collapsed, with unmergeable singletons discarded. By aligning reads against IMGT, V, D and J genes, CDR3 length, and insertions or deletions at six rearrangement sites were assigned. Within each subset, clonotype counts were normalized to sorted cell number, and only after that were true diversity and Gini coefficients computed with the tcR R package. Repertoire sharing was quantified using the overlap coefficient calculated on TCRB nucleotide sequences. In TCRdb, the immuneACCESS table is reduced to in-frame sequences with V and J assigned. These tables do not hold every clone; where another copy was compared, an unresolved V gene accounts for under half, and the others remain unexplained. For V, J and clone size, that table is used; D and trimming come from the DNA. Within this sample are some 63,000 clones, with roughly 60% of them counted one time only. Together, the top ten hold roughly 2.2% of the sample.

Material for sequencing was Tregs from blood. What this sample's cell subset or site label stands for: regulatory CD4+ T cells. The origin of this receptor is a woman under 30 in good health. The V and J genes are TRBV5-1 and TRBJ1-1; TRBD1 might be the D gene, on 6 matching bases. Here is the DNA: TGCGCCAGCAGTTTTCAGGGGTCCACTGAAGCTTTCTTT. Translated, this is CASSFQGSTEAFF.